Each of the 10 T cell receptor beta chains below was sequenced from the same sample in a study of blood T cells in healthy people across ages. A second about 6 to 12 cycle PCR used barcoded and J-beta primers. TCRdb re-called the 5' RACE reads with MiXCR, one entry per CDR3 protein. Of roughly 680,000 distinct CDR3 sequences listed, 40% to 65% are singletons. The sequenced material came from blood. The origin of the receptors is a woman older than 75 in good health.

This clonotype was counted ten times or more. This chain uses TRBV25-1 with TRBJ1-2, with a possible D match to TRBD1 (5 bases). Germline assignment: CDR1 MGHDK and CDR2 SYGVNS. The germline V and J ends were trimmed by 2 bases and 6 bases, with 13 bases remaining between them. CDR3 size: 14 residues. The chain's CDR3 is CASSEPQGVNGYTF. In DNA, the CDR3 is TGTGCCAGCAGTGAACCCCAGGGAGTCAATGGCTACACCTTC.

This clonotype has a count of ten or more. The chain combines TRBV20-1 with TRBJ2-1; 10 positions match TRBD2. The germline V gene has CDR1 DFQATT and CDR2 SNEGSKA (reference sequence). Unmatched junction bases numbered 7, after V lost 1 base and J lost 4 bases. The CDR3 sequence is 16 residues long. In DNA form, the CDR3 reads TGCAGTGCTAGAGCCCGTAGCGGGGGGCCTTACAATGAGCAGTTCTTC. This sequence encodes CSARARSGGPYNEQFF.

CDR3 coding DNA: TGTGCCAGCAGCGCAGGACAGGGGGCGTACATTCAGTACTTC. Protein: CASSAGQGAYIQYF. The rearrangement uses TRBV7-9 and TRBJ2-7, with 11 bases that match TRBD1. The J call could be wrong; TRBJ2-4 is a better fit for the DNA end. Germline CDR1 and CDR2: SEHNR and FQNEAQ (reference sequence). This CDR3 contains 14 residues.

This clonotype appeared a few times. A single base separates this from a much larger clone, so it may be a read error. The rearrangement uses TRBV7-9 and TRBJ2-7; D is unclear. This CDR3 has 13 amino acids. Germline CDR1 reads SEHNR; CDR2 reads FQNEAQ (reference sequence). CDR3 amino acids: CASSVATLYEQYF. The CDR3 coding sequence is TGTGCCAGCAGCGTAGCTACGTTATACGAGCAGTACTTC. Variable domain in full (rest from reference TRBV7-9 and TRBJ2-7): DTGVSQNPRHKITKRGQNVTFRCDPISEHNRLYWYRQTLGQGPEFLTYFQNEAQLEKSRLLSDRFSAERPKGSFSTLEIQRTEQGDSAMYLCASSVATLYEQYFGPGTRLTVT.

Ten or more counts support this clonotype. The chain has TRBV5-1 and TRBJ2-1; 7 nucleotides agree with TRBD1. V was pared by 2 bases and J by 5 bases, with 4 bases of the junction left unmatched. Germline CDR1 and CDR2: SGHRS and YFSETQ. The CDR3 is made up of 14 amino acids. The CDR3 sequence is CASSFQGVDNEQFF. The CDR3 nucleotides read TGCGCCAGCAGCTTTCAGGGGGTGGACAATGAGCAGTTCTTC.

This clonotype was counted many times. The J gene is TRBJ2-4, the V gene TRBV12-3 or TRBV12-4, with TRBD2 matching over 9 bases. V gave up 6 bases and J gave up 0 bases; unmatched junction bases: 9. This CDR3 contains 17 residues. The DNA for the CDR3 is TGTGCCAGCAGCCGCGGACTAGCGATGGGAGCCAAAAACATTCAGTACTTC. Translation: CASSRGLAMGAKNIQYF.

V gene TRBV6-5 combines with J gene TRBJ1-4, with D unresolved. Germline V gene lookup returns CDR1 MNHEY and CDR2 SVGAGI. The CDR3 contains 15 residues. The V gene lost 0 bases and the J gene lost 1 base, with 6 bases spanning the gap. For the CDR3, the DNA is TGTGCCAGCAGTTACTCTGGTGTAACTAATGAAAAACTGTTTTTT. Its translation is CASSYSGVTNEKLFF.

This clonotype appeared many times. The DNA of the CDR3 is TGTGCCAGCATTCCAGGGGCCGAAGAGACCCAGTACTTC. Residues: CASIPGAEETQYF. This chain links TRBV9 with TRBJ2-5, with D possibly being TRBD1 (6 bases). The germline V gene encodes CDR1 SGDLS and CDR2 YYNGEE. This CDR3 has 13 amino acids. Trimming took 6 bases from V and 3 from J, leaving 12 bases between them.

There are a few counts of this clonotype. A much larger clone lies one base from this, so it may be a read error. V and J are TRBV2 and TRBJ2-5; D is unclear. The J call may be mistaken, given a closer DNA end match to TRBJ2-7. The CDR3 has 13 residues. CDR1 and CDR2 from the germline V gene are SNHLY and FYNNEI. In nucleotides, the CDR3 is TGTGCCAGCAGTGATGGGCAGAATTTCGAGCAGTACTTC. It yields the protein CASSDGQNFEQYF.

This chain uses TRBV3-1 with TRBJ1-2; TRBD1 is a possible D gene (5 bases). Trimming shortened V by 4 bases and J by 1 base, and 13 bases separated the two germline ends. CDR3 length equals 15 residues. Germline values: CDR1 LGHDT, CDR2 YNNKEL (reference sequence). The CDR3 is CASSPRDRSNYGYTF. CDR3 in DNA: TGTGCCAGCAGCCCTCGGGACCGGAGTAACTATGGCTACACCTTC. Complete variable domain (other parts from reference TRBV3-1 and TRBJ1-2): DTAVSQTPKYLVTQMGNDKSIKCEQNLGHDTMYWYKQDSKKFLKIMFSYNNKELIINETVPNRFSPKSPDKAHLNLHINSLELGDSAVYFCASSPRDRSNYGYTFGSGTRLTVV.